The rows below give T cell receptor beta chains drawn from one sample of a study of Graves' ophthalmopathy and Graves' hyperthyroidism. TCRdb processed the multiplex PCR reads anew with MiXCR; each CDR3 protein has one entry. The sample yields some 1.1 million distinct CDR3 sequences, 35% to 40% seen once. Sequencing used peripheral blood or thyroid tissue (not recorded which). These TCRs come from an adult man with Graves' hyperthyroidism. Both conserved end residues are part of each CDR3. A D gene is named only where the DNA matches it firmly. Expanded clones get a size class; other rows say once, few or many, or leave the size out.

j_gene	v_gene	d_gene	abundance	CDR3nt	CDR3aa
TRBJ2-5	TRBV18	NA	NA	TGTGCCAGCTCACCCCTTTCGGCAGGAGAGACCCAGTACTTC	CASSPLSAGETQYF
TRBJ2-7	TRBV10-3	NA	NA	TGTGCCAGCAGGCGGTCGGGGGCGCGCGAGCAGTACTTC	CASRRSGAREQYF
TRBJ1-2	TRBV29-1	NA	many	TGCAGCGTTGTGGGCGAAGCTAACTATGGCTACACCTTC	CSVVGEANYGYTF
TRBJ1-1	TRBV5-6	NA	few	TGTGCCAGCAGCTTGGGGGGCCGTGGCGGGTACCAAGCTTTCTTT	CASSLGGRGGYQAFF
TRBJ2-7	TRBV7-2	NA	many	TGTGCCAGCAGCCTGGACAGACGAATGCAGTACTTC	CASSLDRRMQYF
TRBJ1-1	TRBV19	NA	many	TGTGCCAGTAGTATAGGCCCGGGAGGGCCTGAAGCTTTCTTT	CASSIGPGGPEAFF
TRBJ2-2	TRBV29-1	TRBD2	NA	TGCAGCGCTAGGGTAGCGGGGACCGGGGAGCTGTTTTTT	CSARVAGTGELFF
TRBJ1-2	TRBV5-4	NA	few	TGTGCCAGCAGCTTGCGCGGGGGATACTATGGCTACACCTTC	CASSLRGGYYGYTF
TRBJ2-7	TRBV20-1	TRBD2	NA	TGCAGTGCTACTAGCGGGAGGGCCCTCTACGAGCAGTACTTC	CSATSGRALYEQYF
TRBJ2-5	TRBV20-1	NA	NA	TGCAGTGCTGTCCTAGGGGGGAGCGGAGAGACCCAGTACTTC	CSAVLGGSGETQYF
TRBJ2-7	TRBV2	TRBD1	NA	TGTGCCAGCAGCCAAACGGACAGGGACTCTGACGAGCAGTACTTC	CASSQTDRDSDEQYF
TRBJ1-1	TRBV2	NA	NA	TGTGCCAGCAGCCGCGAGAGAGAAGCTTTCTTT	CASSREREAFF
TRBJ1-2	TRBV7-2	NA	NA	TGTGCCAGCAGCAATATGCCCGGGGGCGGTGGCTACACCTTC	CASSNMPGGGGYTF
TRBJ1-1	TRBV9	TRBD1	NA	TGTGCCAGCAGCGTAGAATCGGGACAGGTTCTTACTGAAGCTTTCTTT	CASSVESGQVLTEAFF
TRBJ1-2	TRBV25-1	TRBD1	NA	TGTGCCAGCAGTGAAGATTGGACAGGGGGCTATGGCTACACCTTC	CASSEDWTGGYGYTF
TRBJ2-5	TRBV5-5	NA	many	TGTGCCAGCAGCCACAGGGTTTTCTACGAGACCCAGTACTTC	CASSHRVFYETQYF
TRBJ2-7	TRBV12-3/TRBV12-4	TRBD2	few	TGTGCCAGCAGTAGGGCCGGAACTAGCGGGAACCACGAGCAGTACTTC	CASSRAGTSGNHEQYF
TRBJ1-5	TRBV19	NA	many	TGTGCCAGTAGTATAGTTGGCAATCAGCCCCAGCATTTT	CASSIVGNQPQHF
TRBJ1-5	TRBV3-1	TRBD1	NA	TGTGCCAGCAGCCCCGGACAGGGGGATTTGCCCCAGCATTTT	CASSPGQGDLPQHF
TRBJ2-2	TRBV5-1	TRBD1	NA	TGCGCCAGCACCACCGGGACAGGTCTTATTGCCGGGGAGCTGTTTTTT	CASTTGTGLIAGELFF
TRBJ1-6	TRBV5-1	TRBD1	many	TGCGCCAGCAGCTCTGGACAGGGGGCCACACCCCTCCACTTT	CASSSGQGATPLHF
TRBJ1-4	TRBV5-1	NA	NA	TGCGCCAGCAGCTTCCTAGGCGTGCCTAATGAAAAACTGTTTTTT	CASSFLGVPNEKLFF